A single sample is the source of the 22 T cell receptor beta chains below, sequenced in a study of human T cells and chemical hapten exposure. Documented time point: healthy volunteer bleed at 2 weeks. Whole blood that had not been fractionated was the source of extracted total RNA. TCRdb reprocessed the RACE reads via MiXCR and lists one record per CDR3 protein. The data hold 25,000 to 35,000 distinct CDR3 sequences, with 7% to 8.5% observed a single time. Sequenced material: whole blood. The receptors come from a human donor in good health. Some clones in this sample may be carry-over from other donors' samples.

This clonotype appeared many times. V usage is TRBV11-2 and J usage is TRBJ2-3; the match to TRBD2 covers 7 bases. The CDR3 covers 16 residues. V lost 4 bases to trimming and J lost 5 bases; unmatched junction nucleotides: 12. Germline V lookup: CDR1 SGHAT, CDR2 FQNNGV. The CDR3, as DNA: TGTGCCAGCAGCTCCATCCGAGCGGGGTTGGGAGATACGCAGTATTTT. Translated, it gives CASSSIRAGLGDTQYF.

This clonotype showed up many times. J is TRBJ2-1 and V is TRBV20-1; D is ambiguous. V lost 5 bases and J lost 6, with 11 bases in between. Germline CDR1 is DFQATT and CDR2 is SNEGSKA (reference sequence). The CDR3 is 12 residues long. The CDR3 region is CSAQAHTNEQFF. As DNA, the CDR3 is TGCAGTGCTCAAGCCCACACCAATGAGCAGTTCTTC.

The V gene is TRBV19, the J gene TRBJ2-5; D possibly uses TRBD1 or TRBD2 (5 bases each). Deletions cut 5 bases from V and 1 base from J, with 14 bases between. The CDR3 runs to 15 residues. Germline CDR1 LNHDA, CDR2 SQIVND (reference sequence). CDR3 nucleotide sequence: TGTGCCAGTAGTCCCGGGGCCGCGATCCAAGAGACCCAGTACTTC. It codes for CASSPGAAIQETQYF.

This clonotype was counted only a few times. The DNA for the CDR3 is TGTGCCAGCAGCTTAGTACTAGCGGGAGGGCCTCAGTCAGATACGCAGTATTTT. Translated, it gives CASSLVLAGGPQSDTQYF. This chain connects TRBV7-2 to TRBJ2-3, with TRBD2 matching 13 bases. Trimming cost V 1 base and J 4 bases; bases outside gene matches: 8. Germline CDR1 reads SGHTA; CDR2 reads FQGNSA. The CDR3 is made up of 18 amino acids.

This clonotype is judged medium-sized. The V call is TRBV7-8, the J call TRBJ1-1; perhaps TRBD1 as D (5 bases). Germline V lookup: CDR1 SGHVS, CDR2 FQNEAQ. This CDR3 spans 13 amino acids. The germline V and J ends were trimmed by 5 bases and 4 bases, with 11 bases remaining between them. CDR3 coding DNA: TGTGCCAGCAGCCCGCATGGGGGCACTGAAGCTTTCTTT. Translated: CASSPHGGTEAFF.

The chain has TRBV6-5 and TRBJ1-5; D may be TRBD1 (5 bases). Germline CDR1 MNHEY, CDR2 SVGAGI. The CDR3 totals 14 residues. The V gene lost 5 bases and the J gene lost 2 bases, with 10 bases spanning the gap. CDR3 DNA sequence: TGTGCCAGCAGTAAAGACAGTCGCAATCAGCCCCAGCATTTT. It translates to CASSKDSRNQPQHF.

There are many counts of this clonotype. The V gene is TRBV15, the J gene TRBJ2-2; no clear D gene. V lost 1 base and J 5 bases, leaving 8 bases between the germline ends. Germline lookup yields CDR1 LNHNV and CDR2 YYDKDF (reference sequence). The CDR3 is 14 residues long. The CDR3 coding sequence is TGTGCCACCAGCAGAGTATTGGAGACCGGGGAGCTGTTTTTT. Residues: CATSRVLETGELFF.

This clonotype showed up just a few times. The genes are TRBV24-1 and TRBJ2-7, with TRBD1 as a possible D gene (6 bases). Trimming took off 0 bases at V and 1 base at J, with 21 bases between the two ends. The germline CDR1 and CDR2 sequences are KGHDR and SFDVKD. There are 19 residues in the CDR3. CDR3 sequence reads: CATSDLVGQGIWESYEQYF. DNA for the CDR3: TGTGCCACCAGTGATTTGGTTGGTCAGGGGATATGGGAATCCTACGAGCAGTACTTC.

This clonotype was counted ten times or more. The chain carries TRBV28 and TRBJ1-1, with D unclear. The CDR3 is 12 amino acids. The V and J ends lost 2 bases and 1 base respectively, with 2 bases between them. The germline CDR1 and CDR2 sequences are MDHEN and SYDVKM. The CDR3 sequence: CASSLQNTEAFF. CDR3 nucleotides: TGTGCCAGCAGTTTACAGAACACTGAAGCTTTCTTT.

This clonotype was seen at least ten times. The chain couples TRBV12-3 or TRBV12-4 to TRBJ2-2; TRBD1 agrees at 8 bases. There are 14 residues in the CDR3. V lost 2 bases to trimming and J lost 7 bases; unmatched junction nucleotides: 3. CDR3 sequence (DNA): TGTGCCAGCAGTTTACAGGGGGCTATCGGGGAGCTGTTTTTT. This encodes CASSLQGAIGELFF.

This clonotype appeared many times. The rearrangement links TRBV7-2 to TRBJ2-1; D not resolved. Per the germline V gene, CDR1 is SGHTA and CDR2 is FQGNSA. The CDR3 length is 14 residues. V was trimmed by 4 bases and J by 3 bases, leaving 10 bases between them. CDR3 in DNA: TGTGCCAGCAGCTCCGTCTCGGACTACAATGAGCAGTTCTTC. It yields the protein CASSSVSDYNEQFF.

This clonotype was picked up many times. V gene TRBV2 combines with J gene TRBJ2-7, with 7 bases lining up with TRBD2. Per germline, CDR1 SNHLY and CDR2 FYNNEI. The J segment lost 3 bases and the V segment lost 2 bases, leaving 7 bases of the junction unmatched. This CDR3 comprises 15 residues. The CDR3 DNA sequence: TGTGCCAGCAGTGAATCGGGGGGTATCGACTACGAGCAGTACTTC. Protein product: CASSESGGIDYEQYF.

This clonotype has more than one count but fewer than ten. The chain uses TRBV28 and TRBJ1-2; D gene unclear. This CDR3 has 12 amino acids. V dropped 4 bases and J dropped 8 bases, with 11 bases sitting between them. Germline V gene data show CDR1 as MDHEN and CDR2 as SYDVKM. CDR3 region: CASSSPPNGYTF. The CDR3 nucleotides are TGTGCCAGCAGTTCCCCCCCCAACGGCTACACCTTC.

Many counts were recorded for this clonotype. The gene calls are TRBV7-9 and TRBJ1-1, with 7 bases lining up with TRBD1. From germline, CDR1 is SEHNR and CDR2 FQNEAQ (reference sequence). Trimming took 5 bases from V and 0 from J; bases not matched to a gene: 9. The CDR3 runs 16 residues. CDR3 loop: CASSRRQGVLNTEAFF. The CDR3 DNA is TGTGCCAGCAGCCGAAGACAGGGTGTATTGAACACTGAAGCTTTCTTT.

The chain has TRBV11-2 and TRBJ1-6; 8 nucleotides match TRBD1. This CDR3 is 16 amino acids long. J lost 7 bases, V lost 5 bases, and 10 bases had no gene match. Germline V CDR1 and CDR2: SGHAT, FQNNGV. The CDR3 reads CASSPRTGYRNSPLHF. CDR3 coding DNA: TGTGCCAGCAGCCCGAGGACAGGGTATCGGAATTCACCCCTCCACTTT.

V usage is TRBV11-1 and J usage is TRBJ1-4; no reliable D call. Trimming took 4 bases from V and 5 from J, leaving 14 bases between them. CDR1 and CDR2 from the germline V gene are SGHAT and FQDESV (reference sequence). This CDR3 has 15 amino acids. DNA of the CDR3: TGTGCCAGCAGCTCTTTGGACGGGAAAAATGAAAAACTGTTTTTT. Protein: CASSSLDGKNEKLFF.

At least ten counts were recorded for this clonotype. The chain joins TRBV2 to TRBJ2-6; D possibly corresponds to TRBD1 (5 bases). The CDR3 runs to 19 residues. V was clipped by 7 bases and J by 0 bases, with 22 bases between them. CDR1 and CDR2 (germline): SNHLY, FYNNEI. CDR3 region: CASTPRGRALFSGANVLTF. The CDR3 bases are TGTGCCAGCACCCCAAGGGGCAGGGCTCTTTTCTCTGGGGCCAACGTCCTGACTTTC.

This clonotype was seen many times. The chain recombines TRBV27 with TRBJ2-5, with D perhaps given as TRBD1 or TRBD2 (5 bases each). Trimming removed 8 bases at V and 5 bases at J, with 18 bases between. The CDR3 sequence is 14 residues long. Germline V lookup: CDR1 MNHEY, CDR2 SMNVEV (reference sequence). The CDR3 loop reads CASARSGRRETQYF. In DNA, the CDR3 is TGTGCCAGCGCCAGATCGGGGCGTCGTGAGACCCAGTACTTC.

The chain has TRBV12-3 or TRBV12-4 and TRBJ1-1; D not resolved. Deletions cut 4 bases from V and 7 bases from J, with 19 bases between. The CDR3 runs to 15 residues. The CDR3 sequence: CASSSDTGKRGEAFF. The CDR3 coding sequence is TGTGCCAGCAGTTCTGACACGGGGAAGCGGGGTGAAGCTTTCTTT.

Only a few counts were recorded for this clonotype. The chain uses TRBV6-4 and TRBJ1-1; unclear D gene. Germline V gives CDR1 MRHNA, CDR2 SNTAGT. Trimming removed 4 bases at V and 3 bases at J, with 9 bases between. The CDR3 runs 13 residues. The DNA of the CDR3 is TGTGCCAGCAGTGTCCGGGAGGACACTGAAGCTTTCTTT. Encoded protein: CASSVREDTEAFF.

This clonotype is medium-sized (0.01 to 0.1%) in the sample. This chain links TRBV6-2 or TRBV6-3 with TRBJ2-7, with 8 positions matching TRBD1. This CDR3 comprises 13 residues. The germline V gene encodes CDR1 MNHEY and CDR2 SVGEGT. V shed 8 bases and J 4 bases; nucleotides not matched to a gene: 7. CDR3: CASHGQGWYEQYF. The CDR3 nucleotides are TGTGCCAGCCACGGACAGGGCTGGTACGAGCAGTACTTC.

This clonotype was counted ten times or more. CDR3 sequence: CASSVGEGQNNEQFF. CDR3 bases: TGTGCCAGCAGCGTAGGGGAGGGACAGAACAATGAGCAGTTCTTC. The chain has TRBV9 and TRBJ2-1, with D perhaps assigned TRBD1 or TRBD2 (7 bases each). The germline V gene has CDR1 SGDLS and CDR2 YYNGEE. V was pared by 0 bases and J by 5 bases, with 12 bases between. The CDR3 is made up of 15 amino acids.